These 13 T cell receptor beta chains were all obtained from the same sample, sequenced in a study of blood T cell repertoires in COVID-19. Libraries were prepared by immunoSEQ multiplex PCR; TCRdb keeps only in-frame clonotypes and omits some of them. The data hold around 100,000 clones, with approximately 81% observed a single time. The sequenced sample consisted of peripheral blood. The receptors shown here come from a human donor in a cohort sampled during active COVID-19.

V gene TRBV30 combines with J gene TRBJ2-7, with 13 bases that match TRBD2. Germline V CDR1 and CDR2: GTSNPN, SVGIG (reference sequence). The CDR3 length is 13 residues. Trimming took 2 bases from V and 8 from J; bases not matched to a gene: 3. The CDR3 sequence: CAWSLTSGRKQYF. The CDR3 coding sequence is TGTGCCTGGAGTTTGACTAGCGGGAGGAAGCAGTACTTC.

The chain carries TRBV10-3 and TRBJ2-2; maybe TRBD2 (7 bases). V was clipped by 2 bases and J by 5 bases, with 21 bases between them. This CDR3 has 18 residues. Germline CDR1 and CDR2: ENHRY and SYGVKD. The CDR3 DNA reads as TGTGCCATCAGTGAGGGGGGGGCACTAGCCGCAAGAACCGGGGAGCTGTTTTTT. Its translation is CAISEGGALAARTGELFF.

This chain connects TRBV2 to TRBJ1-1; D unclear. Trimming pared 8 bases from V and 1 base from J, leaving 14 bases between. CDR3 length: 14 amino acids. Germline CDR1 reads SNHLY; CDR2 reads FYNNEI. The CDR3 loop is CASSEVIGNTEAFF. The CDR3 nucleotides are TGTGCCAGCTCCGAAGTGATCGGGAACACTGAAGCTTTCTTT.

The chain has TRBV1 and TRBJ1-1; TRBD1 was called by the table and not checked on the DNA. TRBV1 is a recognized pseudogene. The CDR3 spans 19 residues. CDR3 loop: CTSSQDQGDREGMNTEAFF. The CDR3 nucleotides are TGCACCAGCAGCCAAGATCAAGGGGACAGGGAGGGAATGAACACTGAAGCTTTCTTT.

The rearrangement uses TRBV7-2 and TRBJ2-2, with D perhaps matching TRBD2 (6 bases). Germline CDR1 SGHTA, CDR2 FQGNSA. The CDR3 length is 15 residues. V gave up 3 bases and J gave up 2 bases, with 10 bases separating them. The CDR3 region is CASSFMGLNTGELFF. As DNA, the CDR3 is TGTGCCAGCAGCTTTATGGGACTTAACACCGGGGAGCTGTTTTTT.

The sample holds one count of this clone. The chain is built from TRBV9 and TRBJ2-2; 8 bases fit TRBD2. This CDR3 is 15 amino acids long. The germline gives CDR1 SGDLS, CDR2 YYNGEE. V shed 4 bases, J shed 7 bases, and the junction held 9 bases outside the gene matches. The CDR3 DNA is TGTGCCAGCAGCCCCCGGACTAGCTTTCTCGGGGAGCTGTTTTTT. Its translation is CASSPRTSFLGELFF.

This rearrangement joins TRBV6-6 to TRBJ2-2, with D possibly matching TRBD1 (6 bases). Germline V gene sequence: CDR1 MNHNY, CDR2 SVGAGI (reference sequence). This CDR3 is 14 amino acids long. Trimming stripped 6 bases from V and 6 bases from J, with 14 bases between. CDR3 bases: TGTGCCAGCAGGTGGACAGCTTCGGCCGGGGAGCTGTTTTTT. Residues: CASRWTASAGELFF.

This clone was counted between two and nine times. The chain carries TRBV12-5 and TRBJ1-5; D gene unclear. The ends were cut back, 1 base at V and 0 bases at J, with 13 bases in the middle. CDR3 size: 17 residues. Germline-derived CDR1 and CDR2 are LGHNT and FRNRAP. The chain's CDR3 is CASGLDAARGSNQPQHF. The CDR3 DNA sequence: TGTGCTAGTGGTTTGGACGCCGCGCGTGGTAGCAATCAGCCCCAGCATTTT.

The V call is TRBV5-1, the J call TRBJ1-1; D is unclear. V gave up 0 bases and J gave up 5 bases, with 11 bases separating them. CDR3 size: 14 residues. Germline lookup yields CDR1 SGHRS and CDR2 YFSETQ. CDR3 in amino acids: CASSLETYGTEAFF. CDR3 coding DNA: TGCGCCAGCAGCTTGGAGACTTACGGGACTGAAGCTTTCTTT. Full variable domain (outside the CDR3, taken from reference TRBV5-1 and TRBJ1-1): KAGVTQTPRYLIKTRGQQVTLSCSPISGHRSVSWYQQTPGQGLQFLFEYFSETQRNKGNFPGRFSGRQFSNSRSEMNVSTLELGDSALYLCASSLETYGTEAFFGQGTRLTVV.

CDR3 nucleotide sequence: TGTGCCAGCTCACCCCCTGGGAACCGCGTGAGGGACACTGAAGCTTTCTTT. It specifies CASSPPGNRVRDTEAFF. The chain recombines TRBV18 with TRBJ1-1; D is unclear. The CDR3 length is 17 residues. V was clipped by 3 bases and J by 3 bases, with 20 bases between them. Germline assignment: CDR1 KGHSH and CDR2 LQKENI.

The CDR3 spells CASGRTGTAEQYF. As DNA, the CDR3 is TGTGCTAGTGGCCGTACCGGGACAGCCGAGCAGTACTTC. The chain uses TRBV12-5 and TRBJ2-7; 7 bases are shared with TRBD1. The V and J ends lost 6 bases and 6 bases, in that order; junction bases with no gene match: 8. CDR3 size: 13 residues. Germline values: CDR1 LGHNT, CDR2 FRNRAP.

The genes are TRBV2 and TRBJ2-1, with unresolved D. Germline assignment: CDR1 SNHLY and CDR2 FYNNEI. This CDR3 region has 15 residues. V was shortened by 6 bases and J by 0 bases, with 12 bases between the two germline ends. CDR3 region: CASSGDLSSYNEQFF. The CDR3 coding sequence is TGTGCCAGCAGCGGAGACCTGAGCTCCTACAATGAGCAGTTCTTC.

This clone was detected a few times. CDR3 in amino acids: CASQRQGAGTGELFF. The CDR3 DNA is TGTGCCAGTCAGAGACAGGGGGCAGGCACCGGGGAGCTGTTTTTT. The chain links TRBV19 to TRBJ2-2; 10 bases match TRBD1. Looked up from germline, CDR1 is LNHDA and CDR2 is SQIVND (reference sequence). V trimming: 8 bases; J trimming: 4 bases; junction bases outside the gene matches: 7. The CDR3 length is 15 residues. Together with reference TRBV19 and TRBJ2-2, the CDR3 gives the full variable domain: DGGITQSPKYLFRKEGQNVTLSCEQNLNHDAMYWYRQDPGQGLRLIYYSQIVNDFQKGDIAEGYSVSREKKESFPLTVTSAQKNPTAFYLCASQRQGAGTGELFFGEGSRLTVL.